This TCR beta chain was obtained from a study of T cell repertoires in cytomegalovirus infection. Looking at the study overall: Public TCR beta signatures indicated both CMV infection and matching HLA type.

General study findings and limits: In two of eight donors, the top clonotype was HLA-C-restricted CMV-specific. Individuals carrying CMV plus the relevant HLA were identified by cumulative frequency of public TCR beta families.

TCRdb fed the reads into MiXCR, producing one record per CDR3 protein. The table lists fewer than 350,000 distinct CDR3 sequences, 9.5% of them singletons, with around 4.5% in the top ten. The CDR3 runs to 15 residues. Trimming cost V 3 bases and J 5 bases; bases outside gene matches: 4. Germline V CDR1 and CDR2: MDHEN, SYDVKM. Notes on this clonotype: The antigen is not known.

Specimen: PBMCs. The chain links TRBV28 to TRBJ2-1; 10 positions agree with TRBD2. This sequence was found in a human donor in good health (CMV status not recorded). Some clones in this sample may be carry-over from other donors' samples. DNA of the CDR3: TGTGCCAGCAGTTTTCCTAGCGGGGGAAACAATGAGCAGTTCTTC. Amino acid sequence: CASSFPSGGNNEQFF.